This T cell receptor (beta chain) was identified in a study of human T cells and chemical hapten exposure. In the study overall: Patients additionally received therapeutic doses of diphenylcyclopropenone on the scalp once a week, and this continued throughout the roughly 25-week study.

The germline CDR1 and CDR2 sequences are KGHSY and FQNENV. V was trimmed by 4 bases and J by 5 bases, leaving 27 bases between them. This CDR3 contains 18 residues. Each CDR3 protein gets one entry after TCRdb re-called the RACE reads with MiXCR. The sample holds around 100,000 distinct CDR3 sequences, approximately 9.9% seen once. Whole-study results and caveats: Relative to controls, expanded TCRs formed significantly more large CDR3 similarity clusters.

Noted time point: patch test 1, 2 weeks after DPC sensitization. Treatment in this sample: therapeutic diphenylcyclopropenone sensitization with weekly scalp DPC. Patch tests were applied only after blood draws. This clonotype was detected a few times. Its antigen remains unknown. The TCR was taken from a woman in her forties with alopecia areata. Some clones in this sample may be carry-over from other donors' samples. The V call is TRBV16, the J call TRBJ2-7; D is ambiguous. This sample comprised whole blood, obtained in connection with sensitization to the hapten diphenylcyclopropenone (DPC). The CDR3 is CASSRSATSSTLGDEQYF. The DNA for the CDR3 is TGTGCCAGCAGCCGCAGCGCTACGAGCAGTACTTTGGGCGACGAGCAGTACTTC.